These 5 T cell receptor beta chains share one sample of origin, sequenced in a study of cytomegalovirus exposure and HLA in healthy donors. Primers included in the PCR were 60 Vbeta and 13 Jbeta primers. Assay used: immunoSEQ multiplex PCR; TCRdb lists only in-frame clones, some missing. The sample holds nearly 110,000 clones, around 80% seen once. Material for sequencing was PBMCs. The receptors originated from a man aged 25 to 40 in good health and CMV-seropositive.

The chain is built from TRBV5-5 and TRBJ2-5; the match to TRBD2 covers 8 bases. The CDR3 consists of 13 residues. V lost 3 bases, J lost 4 bases, and 2 bases stayed unmatched. The V gene's germline CDR1 is SGHKS and CDR2 YYEKEE (reference sequence). The CDR3 region is CASSSGGRETQYF. The CDR3 DNA is TGTGCCAGCAGCTCGGGGGGGAGAGAGACCCAGTACTTC.

This sequence joins TRBV7-3 and TRBJ1-2; perhaps TRBD1 as D (5 bases). Germline CDR1 reads SGHTA; CDR2 reads FQGTGA. Trimming shortened V by 5 bases and J by 3 bases, and 10 bases separated the two germline ends. CDR3 size: 13 residues. The CDR3 bases are TGTGCCAGCAGCCAGACAGCTTACTATGGCTACACCTTC. Its protein product is CASSQTAYYGYTF.

The chain recombines TRBV5-1 with TRBJ2-7, with D possibly TRBD1 on 5 matching bases. The CDR3 contains 14 residues. Looked up from germline, CDR1 is SGHRS and CDR2 is YFSETQ. V lost 4 bases and J lost 2, with 13 bases in between. CDR3: CASSPRGIPYEQYF. The CDR3 nucleotides are TGCGCCAGCAGCCCAAGGGGCATTCCCTACGAGCAGTACTTC. The entire variable domain, with the rest obtained from reference TRBV5-1 and TRBJ2-7, is as follows: KAGVTQTPRYLIKTRGQQVTLSCSPISGHRSVSWYQQTPGQGLQFLFEYFSETQRNKGNFPGRFSGRQFSNSRSEMNVSTLELGDSALYLCASSPRGIPYEQYFGPGTRLTVT.

To note about this clone: Other DNA sequences in the same sample also yield this CDR3. V and J are TRBV6-5 and TRBJ2-1, with 12 bases fitting TRBD2. The V gene's germline CDR1 is MNHEY and CDR2 SVGAGI. The CDR3 loop spans 16 amino acids. Trimming took 2 bases from V and 6 from J; bases not matched to a gene: 5. In nucleotides, the CDR3 is TGTGCCAGCAGTTACGGTCGACTAGCGGGGGTCAATGAGCAGTTCTTC. It translates to CASSYGRLAGVNEQFF.

This clone turned up a few times. The chain recombines TRBV5-4 with TRBJ1-6; 9 bases fit TRBD1. With 4 bases clipped from V and 10 bases from J, the junction kept 6 bases outside the gene matches. The germline V gene encodes CDR1 SGHNT and CDR2 YYREEE (reference sequence). The CDR3 length is 14 residues. The CDR3 nucleotides read TGTGCCAGCAGCCCGGGACAGGGAAACTCACCCCTCCACTTT. As protein: CASSPGQGNSPLHF.